Each of the 6 T cell receptor beta chains below was sequenced from the same sample in a study of beta chain features in type 1 diabetes. Since all of the isolated RNA was reverse transcribed, expressed TCRB transcripts were what got sequenced. TCRdb keeps only in-frame clones here, not all; method: immunoSEQ multiplex PCR. Among under 300,000 clones, more than 11% were seen once, and the ten largest hold about 0.018%. Findings and caveats of the study: Moderate but significant shortening of TCRB CDR3s was recorded in all four CD4+ subsets from Type 1 diabetes patients.

Their antigen targets remain unknown. The sample taken for sequencing was naive CD4+ T cells from blood. The receptors shown here come from a man aged 25-45 years with type 1 diabetes.

This clone was seen a few times. The gene calls are TRBV7-9 and TRBJ2-4; the D gene is possibly TRBD2 (5 bases). The CDR3 runs 14 residues. Germline V lookup: CDR1 SEHNR, CDR2 FQNEAQ (reference sequence). V was trimmed by 5 bases and J by 3 bases, leaving 11 bases between them. This chain's CDR3 is CASSLLGGKNIQYF. The CDR3 nucleotides are TGTGCCAGCAGCCTTCTCGGAGGCAAAAACATTCAGTACTTC.

This clone was seen only a few times. V usage is TRBV6-6 and J usage is TRBJ2-7; weak D call: TRBD1 (5 bases). This CDR3 has 13 residues. Trimming pared 1 base from V and 3 bases from J, leaving 7 bases between. The germline gives CDR1 MNHNY, CDR2 SVGAGI (reference sequence). CDR3 sequence reads: CASSYLQGYEQYF. Here the CDR3 DNA reads TGTGCCAGCAGTTACTTGCAGGGCTACGAGCAGTACTTC.

V gene TRBV5-6 combines with J gene TRBJ2-1; TRBD1 agrees at 9 bases. J lost 7 bases, V lost 4 bases, and 12 bases had no gene match. The CDR3 consists of 16 residues. Germline CDR1 is SGHDT and CDR2 is YYEEEE. The CDR3 protein is CASSDPGQGVANEQFF. The CDR3 DNA is TGTGCCAGCAGCGACCCGGGACAGGGTGTGGCAAATGAGCAGTTCTTC.

This clone was seen more than once but under ten times. The rearrangement joins TRBV9 to TRBJ2-1; maybe TRBD2 (6 bases). V lost 3 bases to trimming and J lost 2 bases, with 12 bases between them. The CDR3 totals 15 residues. Germline lookup yields CDR1 SGDLS and CDR2 YYNGEE. The CDR3, as DNA: TGTGCCAGCAGCGCAATTAGCGGCCCCTACAATGAGCAGTTCTTC. Residues: CASSAISGPYNEQFF.

This chain links TRBV6-1 with TRBJ2-2; no reliable D call. The CDR3 has 14 amino acids. In germline, CDR1 is MNHNS, CDR2 SASEGT. Trimming removed 6 bases at V and 0 bases at J, with 8 bases between. As DNA, the CDR3 is TGTGCCAGCAGGATTACAGCGAACACCGGGGAGCTGTTTTTT. Translating it yields CASRITANTGELFF.

This clone was observed a few times. The genes are TRBV6-5 and TRBJ1-2; no clear D gene. V was trimmed by 8 bases and J by 4 bases, leaving 11 bases between them. Germline loops: CDR1 MNHEY, CDR2 SVGAGI. The CDR3 loop spans 12 amino acids. The DNA for the CDR3 is TGTGCCAGCGGGCCTTTTGTCTATGGCTACACCTTC. Translated, it gives CASGPFVYGYTF.